These T cell receptor beta chains were read from a single sample in a study of T cell responses to AZD1222 COVID-19 vaccine. Clones were sequenced by immunoSEQ multiplex PCR, and TCRdb holds only the in-frame ones, with some missing. The sample contains 45,000 or so clones, 75% to 85% of which appear only once. Sequences were derived from peripheral blood, sampled on day 0 of AZD1222 vaccination. These receptors were collected from an adult in good health. Each CDR3 is given without its conserved first and last residue.

TRBJ2-6 | TRBV4-1 | ASSQFGGLSGANVLT
TRBJ2-2 | TRBV10-1 | ASSESGGGTGELF
TRBJ1-1 | TRBV5-1 | ASSLSQVNTEAF
TRBJ1-4 | TRBV28 | ASSWTGNYEKLF
TRBJ2-1 | TRBV7-8 | ASSRGRRGGYNEQF
TRBJ1-2 | TRBV7-2 | ASSRQGAGGYT
TRBJ2-5 | TRBV5-1 | ASSLTMDWGETQY
TRBJ2-5 | TRBV3-1/TRBV3-2 | ASSLPPLETQY
TRBJ2-7 | TRBV12-3/TRBV12-4 | ASSLRGQMY
TRBJ1-6 | TRBV5-4 | ASSLDNSPLH
TRBJ1-2 | TRBV6-5 | ATGQGPGYT
TRBJ2-1 | TRBV5-1 | ASSPGTESSYNEQF
TRBJ1-5 | TRBV28 | ASSLADIKPQH
TRBJ2-7 | TRBV7-6 | ASSLGEGFLDEQY
TRBJ2-5 | TRBV16 | ASSQWEGTQETQY
TRBJ2-5 | TRBV6-5 | ASSYGQASQETQY
TRBJ1-1 | TRBV5-1 | ASRQPQENTEAF
TRBJ1-2 | TRBV3-1/TRBV3-2 | ASSHGAHNYGYT
TRBJ2-1 | TRBV7-2 | ASSLEGGPWDEQF
TRBJ2-7 | TRBV5-1 | ASSSGQGPYEQY
TRBJ1-6 | TRBV5-1 | ASSPGQGRPLNSPLH
TRBJ1-5 | TRBV7-9 | ASSFGPWQPQH
TRBJ1-4 | TRBV4-1 | ASSQGQTNEKLF
TRBJ2-1 | TRBV3-1/TRBV3-2 | ASSQDAGRYNEQF
TRBJ1-2 | TRBV27 | ASSLSPVDNYGYT
TRBJ1-1 | TRBV28 | ASSMRPPGQGNTEAF
TRBJ2-1 | TRBV30 | AWSAEGEQF
TRBJ1-5 | TRBV3-1/TRBV3-2 | ASSQGQGNQPQH
TRBJ2-1 | TRBV19 | ASGGAGGTPGNEQF
TRBJ1-2 | TRBV3-1/TRBV3-2 | ASSQGENYGYT
TRBJ2-3 | TRBV7-8 | ASSKTGSPGDTQY
TRBJ1-5 | TRBV27 | ASSPGTYSNQPQH
TRBJ1-3 | TRBV7-2 | ASSSAGSGNTIY
TRBJ2-2 | TRBV5-6 | ASSLGVGTRGDRELF
TRBJ2-1 | TRBV24-1 | ATSAPDRGGYNEQF
TRBJ1-4 | TRBV10-2 | ASSESGESYATNEKLF
TRBJ2-7 | TRBV7-3 | ASSPAVGNEQY
TRBJ2-5 | TRBV20-1 | SATERGGLETQY
TRBJ1-5 | TRBV28 | ASSRPGGGASNQPQH
TRBJ2-6 | TRBV7-8 | ASSLAPTATSGANVLT
TRBJ1-1 | TRBV28 | ASSHRGEAF
TRBJ2-5 | TRBV3-1/TRBV3-2 | ASSPSGGGIETQY
TRBJ1-2 | TRBV10-3 | AISESVARVNYGYT
TRBJ2-7 | TRBV11-2 | ASSLRRGAYEQY
TRBJ1-5 | TRBV7-9 | ASSLAHPGHLETQPQH
TRBJ2-2 | TRBV10-3 | AIPGTANTGELF
TRBJ2-5 | TRBV28 | ASSPLWGQVTQETQY
TRBJ2-2 | TRBV24-1 | ATESQGVGHTGELF
TRBJ2-1 | TRBV14 | ASSHPTSGRSNEQF
TRBJ2-7 | TRBV28 | ASSSYRDTYEQY
TRBJ2-3 | TRBV14 | ASSQLSGRNGDTQY
TRBJ2-5 | TRBV30 | AWSALAGGSETQY
TRBJ2-2 | TRBV7-2 | ASSFTGGRSTGELF
TRBJ2-2 | TRBV24-1 | ATSDLLAGTGELF
TRBJ1-6 | TRBV11-2 | ASSPTGGGGSPLH
TRBJ2-7 | TRBV9 | ASSVEGHRGEQY
TRBJ2-5 | TRBV19 | ASSIDLARETQY